This T cell receptor (beta chain) was recovered during a study of cytomegalovirus exposure and HLA in healthy donors. Study-wide points: Roughly 170 TCR beta chains were listed as cytomegalovirus-associated. In a later analysis, first-cohort TCR clusters were found to tend to co-occur in the roughly 120 validation repertoires. CMV antigen specificity was confirmed in vitro for three CMV-associated chains. Despite most TCR sequences being rare, some public TCRs occurred in many donors.

Remarks on this clone: Its matching antigen is unknown.

Libraries were prepared by immunoSEQ multiplex PCR; TCRdb keeps only in-frame clonotypes and omits some of them. The data hold some 170,000 clones, with roughly nine tenths observed a single time. The material sequenced was PBMCs. This receptor was taken from a woman aged 25-40 years in good health and CMV-seronegative.

The chain's CDR3 is CASSVQGRLKEAFF. The CDR3 bases are TGTGCCAGTAGTGTGCAGGGAAGGTTAAAAGAAGCTTTCTTT. The chain recombines TRBV19 with TRBJ1-1, with a tentative D call TRBD1 (5 bases). Germline V gene sequence: CDR1 LNHDA, CDR2 SQIVND (reference sequence). The V gene lost 5 bases and the J gene lost 8 bases, with 18 bases spanning the gap. This CDR3 spans 14 amino acids.